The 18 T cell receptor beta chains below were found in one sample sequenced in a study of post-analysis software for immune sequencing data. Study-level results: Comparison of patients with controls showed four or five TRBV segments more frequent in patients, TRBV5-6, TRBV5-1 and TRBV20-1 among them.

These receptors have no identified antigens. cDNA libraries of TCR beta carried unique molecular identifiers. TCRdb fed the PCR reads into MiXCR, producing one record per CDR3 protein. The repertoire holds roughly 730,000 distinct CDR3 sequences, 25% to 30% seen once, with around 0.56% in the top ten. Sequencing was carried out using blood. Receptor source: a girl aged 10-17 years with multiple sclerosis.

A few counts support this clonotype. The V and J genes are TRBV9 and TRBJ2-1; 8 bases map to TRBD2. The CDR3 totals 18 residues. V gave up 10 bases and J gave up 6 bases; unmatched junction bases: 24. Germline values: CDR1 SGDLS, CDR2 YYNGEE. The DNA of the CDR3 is TGTGCCGCCCAGAACCCCCCTAACTCTAGCGGGCGCCGCAATGAGCAGTTCTTC. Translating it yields CAAQNPPNSSGRRNEQFF.

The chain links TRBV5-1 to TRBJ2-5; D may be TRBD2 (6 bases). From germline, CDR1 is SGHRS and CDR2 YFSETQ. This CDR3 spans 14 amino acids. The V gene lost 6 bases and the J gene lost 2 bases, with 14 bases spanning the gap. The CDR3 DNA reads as TGCGCCAGCACCCGAGGGAGGAGTCAAGAGACCCAGTACTTC. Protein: CASTRGRSQETQYF.

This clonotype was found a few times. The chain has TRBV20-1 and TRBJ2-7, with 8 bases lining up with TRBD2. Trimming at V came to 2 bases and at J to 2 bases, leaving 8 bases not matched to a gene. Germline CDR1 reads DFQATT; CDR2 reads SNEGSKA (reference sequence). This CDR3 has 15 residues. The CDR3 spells CSARLSGRRTYEQYF. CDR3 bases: TGCAGTGCTAGACTCAGCGGGAGACGGACCTACGAGCAGTACTTC.

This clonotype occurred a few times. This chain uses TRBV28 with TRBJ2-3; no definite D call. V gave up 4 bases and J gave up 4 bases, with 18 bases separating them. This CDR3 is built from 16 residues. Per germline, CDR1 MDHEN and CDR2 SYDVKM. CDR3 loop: CASSSLGNQLADTQYF. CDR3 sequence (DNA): TGTGCCAGCAGTTCCCTAGGGAATCAGCTGGCAGATACGCAGTATTTT. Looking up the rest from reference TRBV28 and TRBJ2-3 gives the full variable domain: DVKVTQSSRYLVKRTGEKVFLECVQDMDHENMFWYRQDPGLGLRLIYFSYDVKMKEKGDIPEGYSVSREKKERFSLILESASTNQTSMYLCASSSLGNQLADTQYFGPGTRLTVL.

CDR3 sequence (DNA): TGTGCCAGCAGCTTAGCAGGGACAGCCAAGACCGGGGAGCTGTTTTTT. This codes for CASSLAGTAKTGELFF. The chain couples TRBV7-9 to TRBJ2-2; TRBD1 matches at 7 bases. The CDR3 consists of 16 residues. Trimming at V came to 0 bases and at J to 5 bases, leaving 6 bases not matched to a gene. Germline V CDR1 and CDR2: SEHNR, FQNEAQ (reference sequence).

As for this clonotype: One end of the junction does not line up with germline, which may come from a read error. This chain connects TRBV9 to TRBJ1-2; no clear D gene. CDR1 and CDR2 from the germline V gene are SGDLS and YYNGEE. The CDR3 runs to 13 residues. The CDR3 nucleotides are TGTACCAGCAGCGCAACGGGAGTCGGTGGCTACACCTTC. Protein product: CTSSATGVGGYTF.

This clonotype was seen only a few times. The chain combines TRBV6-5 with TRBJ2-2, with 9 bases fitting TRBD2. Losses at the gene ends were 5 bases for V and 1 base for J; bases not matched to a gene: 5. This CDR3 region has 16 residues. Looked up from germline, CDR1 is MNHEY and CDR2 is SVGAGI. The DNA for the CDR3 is TGTGCCAGCAGTCCCGGGACTAGCAGGAACACCGGGGAGCTGTTTTTT. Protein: CASSPGTSRNTGELFF.

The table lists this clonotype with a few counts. CDR3 region: CAVSGTSGSPLHF. Here the CDR3 DNA reads TGTGCCGTCTCCGGGACAAGCGGTTCACCCCTCCACTTT. The chain joins TRBV10-3 to TRBJ1-6; weak D call: TRBD1 (6 bases). Germline assignment: CDR1 ENHRY and CDR2 SYGVKD. V lost 11 bases to trimming and J lost 9 bases, with 17 bases between them. CDR3 length: 13 amino acids.

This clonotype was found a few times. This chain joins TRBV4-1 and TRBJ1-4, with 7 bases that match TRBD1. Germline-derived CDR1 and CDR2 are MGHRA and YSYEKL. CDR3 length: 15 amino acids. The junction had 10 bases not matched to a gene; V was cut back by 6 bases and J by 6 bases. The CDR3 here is CASRGIDRADEKLFF. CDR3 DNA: TGCGCCAGCAGGGGGATTGACAGGGCAGATGAAAAACTGTTTTTT.

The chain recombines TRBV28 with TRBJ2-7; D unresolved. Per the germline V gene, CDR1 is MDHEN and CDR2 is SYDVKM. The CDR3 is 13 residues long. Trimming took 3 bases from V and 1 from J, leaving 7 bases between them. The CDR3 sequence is CASSFWGSYEQYF. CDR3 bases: TGTGCCAGCAGTTTTTGGGGTTCCTACGAGCAGTACTTC. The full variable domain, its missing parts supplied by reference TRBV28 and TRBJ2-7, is DVKVTQSSRYLVKRTGEKVFLECVQDMDHENMFWYRQDPGLGLRLIYFSYDVKMKEKGDIPEGYSVSREKKERFSLILESASTNQTSMYLCASSFWGSYEQYFGPGTRLTVT.

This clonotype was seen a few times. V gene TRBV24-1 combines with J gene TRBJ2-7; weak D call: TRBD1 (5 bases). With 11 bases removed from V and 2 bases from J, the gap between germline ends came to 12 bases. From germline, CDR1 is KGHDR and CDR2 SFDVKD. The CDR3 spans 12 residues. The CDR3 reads CAISDKTYEQYF. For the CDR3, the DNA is TGTGCCATCTCGGACAAAACCTACGAGCAGTACTTC.

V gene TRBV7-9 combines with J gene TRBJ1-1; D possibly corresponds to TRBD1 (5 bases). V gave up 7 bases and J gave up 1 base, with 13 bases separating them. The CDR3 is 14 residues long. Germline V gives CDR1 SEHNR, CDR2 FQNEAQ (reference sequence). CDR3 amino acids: CASNGGARNTEAFF. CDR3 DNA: TGTGCCAGCAACGGCGGGGCTCGGAACACTGAAGCTTTCTTT.

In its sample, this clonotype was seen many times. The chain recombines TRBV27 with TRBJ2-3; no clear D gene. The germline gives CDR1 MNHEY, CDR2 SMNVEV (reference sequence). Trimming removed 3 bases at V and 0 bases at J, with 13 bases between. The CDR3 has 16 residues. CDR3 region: CASSLAPLPSTDTQYF. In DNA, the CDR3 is TGTGCCAGCAGTTTGGCACCCCTCCCGAGCACAGATACGCAGTATTTT.

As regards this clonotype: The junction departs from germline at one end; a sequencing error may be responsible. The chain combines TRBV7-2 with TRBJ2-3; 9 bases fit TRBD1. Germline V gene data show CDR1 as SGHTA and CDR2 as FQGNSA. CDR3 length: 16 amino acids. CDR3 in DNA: TGCGCCAGCAGCTTAGGGGGGACAGGGATCACAGATACGCAGTATTTT. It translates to CASSLGGTGITDTQYF.

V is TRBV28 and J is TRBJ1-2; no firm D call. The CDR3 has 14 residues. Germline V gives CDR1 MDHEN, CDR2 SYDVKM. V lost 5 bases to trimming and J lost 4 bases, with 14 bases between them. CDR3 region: CASSPSPGIYGYTF. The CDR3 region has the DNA TGTGCCAGCAGTCCGTCACCAGGCATCTATGGCTACACCTTC.

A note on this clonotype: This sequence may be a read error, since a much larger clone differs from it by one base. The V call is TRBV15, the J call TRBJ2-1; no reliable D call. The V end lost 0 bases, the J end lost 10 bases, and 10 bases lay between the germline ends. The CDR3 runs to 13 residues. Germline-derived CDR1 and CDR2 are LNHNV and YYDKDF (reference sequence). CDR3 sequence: CATSRDQEVEQFF. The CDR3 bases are TGTGCCACCAGCAGAGATCAGGAAGTGGAGCAGTTCTTC.

The CDR3 here is CASSLKGSQASGNTIYF. The CDR3 nucleotides read TGTGCCAGCAGTTTAAAAGGCAGCCAAGCCAGTGGAAACACCATATATTTT. The chain links TRBV27 to TRBJ1-3; no clear D gene. The CDR3 totals 17 residues. Looked up from germline, CDR1 is MNHEY and CDR2 is SMNVEV (reference sequence). Trimming took 2 bases from V and 3 from J, leaving 17 bases between them.

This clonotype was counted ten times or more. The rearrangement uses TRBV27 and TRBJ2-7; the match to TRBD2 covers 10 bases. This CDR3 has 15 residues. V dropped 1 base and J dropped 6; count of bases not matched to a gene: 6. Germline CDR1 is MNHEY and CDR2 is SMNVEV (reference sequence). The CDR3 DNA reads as TGTGCCAGCAGTTTATTGGCTAGCGGGAGTACCGAGCAGTACTTC. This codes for CASSLLASGSTEQYF.